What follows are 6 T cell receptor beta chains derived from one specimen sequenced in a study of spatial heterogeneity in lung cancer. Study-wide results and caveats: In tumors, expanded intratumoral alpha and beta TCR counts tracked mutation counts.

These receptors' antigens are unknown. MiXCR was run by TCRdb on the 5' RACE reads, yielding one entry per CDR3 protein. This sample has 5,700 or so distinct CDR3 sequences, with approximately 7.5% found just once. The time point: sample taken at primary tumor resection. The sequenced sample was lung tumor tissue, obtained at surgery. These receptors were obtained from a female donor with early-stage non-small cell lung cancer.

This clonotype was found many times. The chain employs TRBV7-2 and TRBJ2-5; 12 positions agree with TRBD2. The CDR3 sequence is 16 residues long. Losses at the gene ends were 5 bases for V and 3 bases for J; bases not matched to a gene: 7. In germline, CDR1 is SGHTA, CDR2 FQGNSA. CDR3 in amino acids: CASSTFTSGGKETQYF. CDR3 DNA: TGTGCCAGCAGCACCTTTACTAGCGGGGGGAAAGAGACCCAGTACTTC.

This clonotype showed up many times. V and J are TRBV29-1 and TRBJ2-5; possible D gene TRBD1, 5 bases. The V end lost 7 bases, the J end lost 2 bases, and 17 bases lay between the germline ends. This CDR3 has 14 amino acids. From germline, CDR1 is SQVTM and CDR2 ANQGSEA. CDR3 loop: CSAWGMDIQETQYF. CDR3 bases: TGCAGCGCTTGGGGTATGGACATTCAAGAGACCCAGTACTTC.

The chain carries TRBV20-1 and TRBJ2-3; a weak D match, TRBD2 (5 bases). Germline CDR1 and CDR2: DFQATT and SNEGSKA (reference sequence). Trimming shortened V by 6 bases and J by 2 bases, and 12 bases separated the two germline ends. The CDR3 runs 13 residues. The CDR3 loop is CSAASGTTDTQYF. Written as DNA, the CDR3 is TGCAGTGCCGCCAGCGGTACCACAGATACGCAGTATTTT.

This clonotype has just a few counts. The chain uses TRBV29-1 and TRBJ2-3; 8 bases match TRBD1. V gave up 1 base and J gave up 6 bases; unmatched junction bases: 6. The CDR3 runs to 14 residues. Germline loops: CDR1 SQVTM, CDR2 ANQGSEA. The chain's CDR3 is CSVEARDRTDTQYF. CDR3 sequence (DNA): TGCAGCGTTGAAGCCCGGGACAGGACGGATACGCAGTATTTT.

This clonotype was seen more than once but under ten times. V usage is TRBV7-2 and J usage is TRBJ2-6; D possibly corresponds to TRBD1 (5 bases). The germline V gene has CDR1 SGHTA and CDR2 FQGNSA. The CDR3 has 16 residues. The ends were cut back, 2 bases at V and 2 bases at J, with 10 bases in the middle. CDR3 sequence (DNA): TGTGCCAGCAGCTTAAGCTCAGGGCCTGGGGCCAACGTCCTGACTTTC. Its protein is CASSLSSGPGANVLTF.

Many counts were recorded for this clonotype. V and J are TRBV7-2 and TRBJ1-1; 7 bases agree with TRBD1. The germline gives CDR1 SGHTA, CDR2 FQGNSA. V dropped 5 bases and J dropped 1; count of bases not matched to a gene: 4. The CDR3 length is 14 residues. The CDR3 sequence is CASSAGTANTEAFF. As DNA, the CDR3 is TGTGCCAGCAGCGCCGGGACAGCGAACACTGAAGCTTTCTTT.